This T cell receptor (beta chain) appears in the sequencing data of a study of shared clonotypes between healthy human individuals. As handled by the study authors: ImmunoSEQ supplied junction-only sequences lacking quality scores, so filtering was different. Sequencing used immunoSEQ multiplex PCR; TCRdb keeps in-frame clones, though not all of them. For V, J and clone size, that table is used; D and trimming come from the DNA. The sample holds 550,000 to 600,000 clones; roughly 98% are singletons and the top ten take approximately 0.3%. Only CD45RO-negative cells positively selected for CCR7 counted as naive CD8 cells, so terminally differentiated effector memory CD45RA+ cells were excluded. As concerns this clone: Its specificity is unknown. Other DNA sequences in this sample translate to the same CDR3.

The J segment lost 2 bases and the V segment lost 6 bases, leaving 3 bases of the junction unmatched. The CDR3 loop spans 14 amino acids. Germline CDR1 MNHEY, CDR2 SVGAGI. Study-wide results and limits: Clonotype sharing across a few donors was observed for about 4.8% of naive CD4 clonotypes. Some clonotypes were shared by all four sorted-subset donors, while others were not shared. The non-shared ones had lower generation probabilities than the shared ones.

The receptor comes from a man aged 30 to 39 in good health. The source material was naive CD8+ T cells sorted from blood. The chain is built from TRBV6-5 and TRBJ1-5; TRBD1 aligns across 8 bases. CDR3 loop: CASRPTGGNQPQHF. The CDR3 DNA is TGTGCCAGCAGACCGACAGGGGGCAATCAGCCCCAGCATTTT.